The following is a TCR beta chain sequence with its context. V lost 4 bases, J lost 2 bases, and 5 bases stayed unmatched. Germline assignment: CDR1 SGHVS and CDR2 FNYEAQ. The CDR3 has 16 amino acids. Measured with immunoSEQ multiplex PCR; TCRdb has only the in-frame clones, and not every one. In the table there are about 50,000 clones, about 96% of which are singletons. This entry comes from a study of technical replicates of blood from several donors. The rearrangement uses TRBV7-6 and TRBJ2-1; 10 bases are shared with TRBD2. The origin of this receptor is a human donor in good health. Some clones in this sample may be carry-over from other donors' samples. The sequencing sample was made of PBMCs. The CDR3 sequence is CASSSRTSGAYNEQFF. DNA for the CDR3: TGTGCCAGCAGCTCAAGGACTAGCGGTGCCTACAATGAGCAGTTCTTC.